A selection of T cell receptor beta chains follows, all from one sample in a study of blood T cell repertoires in COVID-19. Some clones are missing from TCRdb's copy, which holds only in-frame ones; the method was immunoSEQ multiplex PCR. The sample has around 320,000 clones, around 87% seen once; the top ten hold approximately 4%. Source material: PBMCs or T cells enriched from blood (not recorded which). These receptors originate from a woman aged 18-29 years with acute COVID-19. The CDR3 runs from the conserved cysteine through the conserved F or W. The order of the fields is CDR3 length, J gene, clone size, D gene, V gene, CDR3 DNA, CDR3 protein. A D gene is named only where the DNA matches it firmly. Some rows have no size entry. The others give once, few or many, or a class for an expanded clone.

15,TRBJ1-2,.,TRBD1,TRBV6-1,TGTGCCAGCAGTGATTTAATCGGACAGGCGTATGGCTACACCTTC,CASSDLIGQAYGYTF
12,TRBJ1-6,once,.,TRBV28,TGTGCCACCACCCCCAGGGGCTCACCCCTCCACTTT,CATTPRGSPLHF
18,TRBJ2-1,once,TRBD2,TRBV4-2,TGTGCCAGCAGCTTTGGGACTAGCGGGATTATAGCCTACAATGAGCAGTTCTTC,CASSFGTSGIIAYNEQFF
16,TRBJ2-1,.,.,TRBV28,TGTGCCAGCAGTTTCCTCGGGCCCTCCCCGGGGAATGAGCAGTTCTTC,CASSFLGPSPGNEQFF
16,TRBJ2-1,.,.,TRBV7-3,TGTGCCAGCAGCTCCCGCTTCACTAGTCCCGACAATGAGCAGTTCTTC,CASSSRFTSPDNEQFF
15,TRBJ1-4,.,TRBD1,TRBV4-2,TGTGCCAGCAGCCCCACAGGGGGCGCGGACGAAAAACTGTTTTTT,CASSPTGGADEKLFF
12,TRBJ1-2,.,TRBD1,TRBV6-5,TGTGCCAGCAGTCGACAGGGGAATGGCTACACCTTC,CASSRQGNGYTF
14,TRBJ2-7,.,TRBD1,TRBV13,TGTGCCAGCAGCCTCACAGGGGAGAGGTACGAGCAGTACTTC,CASSLTGERYEQYF
14,TRBJ2-7,.,.,TRBV28,TGTGCCAGCCGGCGGGCAGCTACGTCCTACGAGCAGTACTTC,CASRRAATSYEQYF
16,TRBJ1-1,.,.,TRBV1,TGCACCAGCAGCCAGAACCGGTTATTTTTGAACACTGAAGCTTTCTTT,CTSSQNRLFLNTEAFF
11,TRBJ2-5,.,.,TRBV12-3/TRBV12-4,TGTGCCAGCAGTCTTCAAGAGACCCAGTACTTC,CASSLQETQYF
11,TRBJ1-1,.,.,TRBV25-1,TGTGCCAGCAGTTTATTAACTGAAGCTTTCTTT,CASSLLTEAFF
15,TRBJ2-2,.,TRBD2,TRBV29-1,TGCAGCGTTGTTAGCGGGAGCCCGAACACCGGGGAGCTGTTTTTT,CSVVSGSPNTGELFF
12,TRBJ1-3,.,.,TRBV19,TGTGCCAGTGAGACGGAAAGGGGCACCATATATTTT,CASETERGTIYF
15,TRBJ1-3,.,.,TRBV6-5,TGTGCCAGCAGTTACTCAAGCGTAACTGGAAACACCATATATTTT,CASSYSSVTGNTIYF